This T cell receptor beta chain was identified during a study of shared T cell receptors in the human thymus. CDR3 length: 13 residues. Germline loops: CDR1 SGHTA, CDR2 FQGNSA. J was trimmed by 6 bases and V by 4 bases; bases with no gene match: 3. Assay: immunoSEQ multiplex PCR; the TCRdb copy retains only in-frame clones and omits some. The table has some 720,000 clones, roughly 90% seen once. A further study also used this sample, focusing on human thymus T cells. This second report adds: It was from resections taken during corrective heart surgery that the thymus tissue came.

This receptor was identified in a boy younger than two with a congenital heart defect. V usage is TRBV7-2 and J usage is TRBJ2-7, with 10 positions matching TRBD2. Specimen: thymocytes. For the CDR3, the DNA is TGTGCCAGCAGCTGGACTAGCGGAGGCGAGCAGTACTTC. It translates to CASSWTSGGEQYF.